Listed below are T cell receptor beta chains from one sample, sequenced in a study of blood T cell repertoires in COVID-19. This table comes from immunoSEQ multiplex PCR, and its TCRdb copy is limited to in-frame clones, with some not included. The sample holds 55,000 to 75,000 clones, around four fifths seen once. Sequenced: peripheral blood. Receptors originate from a human donor in a cohort sampled during active COVID-19. CDR3s include the opening cysteine and the closing phenylalanine or tryptophan. A D gene is named only where the DNA matches it firmly. Size is omitted from some rows. Given values are once, few, many or a class for expanded clones.

D	V	size	J	CDR3	DNA
.	TRBV27	.	TRBJ1-1	CASRGGEMNTEAFF	TGTGCCAGCAGAGGGGGGGAGATGAACACTGAAGCTTTCTTT
.	TRBV6-5	.	TRBJ1-3	CASSSLPFLGNTIYF	TGTGCCAGCAGTTCCCTACCTTTTCTGGGAAACACCATATATTTT
.	TRBV28	.	TRBJ2-7	CASTLSGYEQYF	TGTGCCAGCACCCTCTCGGGATACGAGCAGTACTTC
TRBD2	TRBV5-4	few	TRBJ2-5	CASSSGLAGKETQYF	TGTGCCAGCAGCTCGGGACTAGCGGGGAAAGAGACCCAGTACTTC
TRBD2	TRBV9	.	TRBJ2-2	CASSGAGREFSGELFF	TGTGCCAGCAGCGGGGCGGGGCGGGAGTTCTCCGGGGAGCTGTTTTTT
.	TRBV28	many	TRBJ1-5	CASSPPARGQPQHF	TGTGCCAGCAGCCCCCCAGCGCGGGGGCAGCCCCAGCATTTT
.	TRBV28	.	TRBJ2-7	CASSLWGTYRENPYEQYF	TGTGCCAGCAGTTTGTGGGGAACTTACCGGGAGAATCCCTACGAGCAGTACTTC
.	TRBV28	.	TRBJ2-7	CASIYTYEQYF	TGTGCCAGCATATATACCTACGAGCAGTACTTC
.	TRBV7-8	.	TRBJ2-7	CASSFREDYEQYF	TGTGCCAGCAGCTTCAGGGAGGACTACGAGCAGTACTTC
TRBD1	TRBV19	few	TRBJ2-6	CASSTRTGGVGANVLTF	TGTGCCAGTAGTACCCGGACAGGGGGGGTCGGGGCCAACGTCCTGACTTTC
.	TRBV19	.	TRBJ1-6	CASSVGSSYNSPLHF	TGTGCCAGTAGTGTCGGTAGCTCCTATAATTCACCCCTCCACTTT
.	TRBV19	once	TRBJ1-3	CASSPPTGNTIYF	TGTGCCAGTAGTCCTCCGACAGGAAACACCATATATTTT
.	TRBV27	.	TRBJ1-2	CASSLEGGYGYTF	TGTGCCAGCAGTTTAGAAGGGGGATATGGCTACACCTTC
.	TRBV25-1	.	TRBJ2-2	CASTENGQGLNTGELFF	TGTGCCAGCACCGAAAATGGGCAGGGCCTGAACACCGGGGAGCTGTTTTTT
.	TRBV6-5	.	TRBJ2-1	CASSQGGVWFF	TGTGCCAGCAGCCAGGGCGGAGTCTGGTTCTTC
.	TRBV6-4	.	TRBJ2-2	CASSDTGHTGELFF	TGTGCCAGCAGTGATACAGGGCACACCGGGGAGCTGTTTTTT
.	TRBV7-2	.	TRBJ2-3	CASSLIHQLTDTQYF	TGTGCCAGCAGCTTAATCCATCAACTCACAGATACGCAGTATTTT
.	TRBV19	few	TRBJ1-1	CASRAQGSYTEAFF	TGTGCCAGTAGGGCTCAGGGGTCGTACACTGAAGCTTTCTTT
TRBD2	TRBV3-1/TRBV3-2	.	TRBJ2-7	CASSQSLGRGHEQYF	TGTGCCAGCAGCCAGTCTCTAGGGAGGGGCCACGAGCAGTACTTC
TRBD2	TRBV7-2	.	TRBJ2-7	CASSAASGRTREQYF	TGTGCCAGCAGCGCAGCTAGCGGGAGGACTCGGGAGCAGTACTTC
.	TRBV2	.	TRBJ1-2	CASTAASYGYTF	TGTGCCAGCACGGCAGCGAGCTATGGCTACACCTTC
TRBD2	TRBV13	few	TRBJ2-2	CASSLVAGGNTGELFF	TGTGCCAGCAGCTTAGTGGCGGGAGGGAACACCGGGGAGCTGTTTTTT
.	TRBV19	.	TRBJ2-7	CASSIQGMYEQYF	TGTGCCAGTAGTATCCAGGGAATGTACGAGCAGTACTTC
.	TRBV23-1	.	TRBJ1-5	CASSQIWRNQPQHF	TGCGCCAGCAGTCAAATTTGGCGCAATCAGCCCCAGCATTTT
TRBD2	TRBV29-1	.	TRBJ2-1	CSVPTSGINEQFF	TGCAGCGTGCCGACTAGCGGGATCAATGAGCAGTTCTTC
TRBD2	TRBV6-6	.	TRBJ2-1	CASRAGGRSYNEQFF	TGTGCCAGCAGGGCCGGCGGGAGGTCCTACAATGAGCAGTTCTTC